The 17 T cell receptor beta chains given below trace back to one sample, sequenced in a study of OX40 agonist ivuxolimab in advanced cancers. Profiled with immunoSEQ multiplex PCR; TCRdb holds only in-frame clones, not every one. The sample shows 55,000 to 90,000 clones, 75% to 90% of them seen only once. Sequencing used CD4+ or CD8+ T cells sorted from blood, obtained in a trial of the OX40 agonist ivuxolimab. These receptors were collected from an adult with an advanced solid tumor such as melanoma, head and neck, liver or kidney cancer.

This clone was detected once. The chain combines TRBV7-9 with TRBJ2-3; no definite D call. The V and J ends lost 5 bases and 1 base respectively, with 13 bases between them. The CDR3 contains 15 residues. Germline V CDR1 and CDR2: SEHNR, FQNEAQ (reference sequence). In DNA form, the CDR3 reads TGTGCCAGCAGCGCGACCCTGCAGGGCACAGATACGCAGTATTTT. Residues: CASSATLQGTDTQYF.

This clone appeared a few times. The chain joins TRBV29-1 to TRBJ1-1, with 7 nucleotides matching TRBD1. Unmatched junction bases numbered 6, after V lost 7 bases and J lost 4 bases. The CDR3 runs 12 residues. The germline gives CDR1 SQVTM, CDR2 ANQGSEA. CDR3 DNA sequence: TGCAGCGGTGACAGGGCGACCACTGAAGCTTTCTTT. It is translated as CSGDRATTEAFF. The full variable domain, in which reference TRBV29-1 and TRBJ1-1 provide the parts outside the CDR3, is SAVISQKPSRDICQRGTSLTIQCQVDSQVTMMFWYRQQPGQSLTLIATANQGSEATYESGFVIDKFPISRPNLTFSTLTVSNMSPEDSSIYLCSGDRATTEAFFGQGTRLTVV.

V usage is TRBV5-4 and J usage is TRBJ2-7; D is possibly TRBD2 (6 bases). Germline V lookup: CDR1 SGHNT, CDR2 YYREEE (reference sequence). The CDR3 has 16 residues. Trimming left V 3 bases short and J 4 bases short, with 20 bases between. CDR3 residues: CASSSPRLGAPYEQYF. The CDR3 nucleotides read TGTGCCAGCAGCTCCCCTCGACTAGGGGCGCCTTACGAGCAGTACTTC.

The chain carries TRBV28 and TRBJ2-3; D possibly corresponds to TRBD1 (6 bases). V was pared by 3 bases and J by 5 bases, with 21 bases between. The germline V gene has CDR1 MDHEN and CDR2 SYDVKM. The CDR3 spans 17 residues. CDR3 residues: CASSFLLRGPTKDTQYF. CDR3 sequence (DNA): TGTGCCAGCAGTTTCCTACTCAGGGGTCCGACGAAAGATACGCAGTATTTT.

This chain connects TRBV7-3 to TRBJ2-7, with TRBD2 as a possible D gene (5 bases). The CDR3 runs 12 residues. Germline assignment: CDR1 SGHTA and CDR2 FQGTGA. Trimming pared 5 bases from V and 4 bases from J, leaving 9 bases between. The CDR3, as DNA: TGTGCCAGCAGCCCTCGGGGTTACGAGCAGTACTTC. Residues: CASSPRGYEQYF.

V usage is TRBV13 and J usage is TRBJ2-5, with TRBD2 identical over 12 bases. Per the germline V gene, CDR1 is PRHDT and CDR2 is FYEKMQ (reference sequence). The CDR3 consists of 18 residues. J was trimmed by 5 bases and V by 4 bases; bases with no gene match: 14. The CDR3 DNA follows: TGTGCCAGCAGCTCAGTCCGAGAACTAGCGGGGGGAGGTGAGACCCAGTACTTC. Translated: CASSSVRELAGGGETQYF.

This chain joins TRBV28 and TRBJ1-1; TRBD1 is a possible D gene (5 bases). V dropped 8 bases and J dropped 5 bases, with 15 bases sitting between them. The germline V gene encodes CDR1 MDHEN and CDR2 SYDVKM. This CDR3 contains 13 residues. CDR3 DNA: TGTGCCAGCGTCTCGGGGGGGTGGACTGAAGCTTTCTTT. This encodes CASVSGGWTEAFF.

This rearrangement joins TRBV19 to TRBJ2-7; 10 bases align to TRBD1. CDR1 is LNHDA and CDR2 is SQIVND in the germline V gene (reference sequence). The V segment lost 1 base and the J segment 6 bases; nucleotides outside the gene matches: 9. The CDR3 loop spans 16 amino acids. The CDR3 DNA is TGTGCCAGTAGTATAGTCTATTCCGGGACAGGGGTCGAGCAGTACTTC. Its protein product is CASSIVYSGTGVEQYF.

The CDR3 nucleotides read TGTGCCAGCAGTGAATCCTTAAACACTGAAGCTTTCTTT. Translated: CASSESLNTEAFF. This chain links TRBV6-1 with TRBJ1-1; D not resolved. In germline, CDR1 is MNHNS, CDR2 SASEGT. V shed 2 bases and J shed 2 bases, with 6 bases lying between them. The CDR3 totals 13 residues.

The gene calls are TRBV27 and TRBJ1-5; D is uncertain. The CDR3 consists of 15 residues. The V end lost 0 bases, the J end lost 5 bases, and 11 bases lay between the germline ends. CDR1 is MNHEY and CDR2 is SMNVEV in the germline V gene (reference sequence). CDR3 amino acids: CASSLSGLGDQPQHF. In DNA, the CDR3 is TGTGCCAGCAGTTTATCAGGTCTCGGGGATCAGCCCCAGCATTTT.

The chain recombines TRBV20-1 with TRBJ2-5; no clear D gene. Per germline, CDR1 DFQATT and CDR2 SNEGSKA (reference sequence). The ends were cut back, 6 bases at V and 5 bases at J, with 7 bases in the middle. The CDR3 contains 10 residues. CDR3 coding DNA: TGCAGTGCAGAGAAGGAGACCCAGTACTTC. Translation: CSAEKETQYF.

This rearrangement joins TRBV6-1 to TRBJ2-4; TRBD2 aligns across 8 bases. V gave up 7 bases and J gave up 6 bases; unmatched junction bases: 8. Germline CDR1 is MNHNS and CDR2 is SASEGT. The CDR3 is 14 amino acids. The CDR3, as DNA: TGTGCCAGCACCTCGGGGGGGCAGGGAAACATTCAGTACTTC. It codes for CASTSGGQGNIQYF.

The count of this clone is one. The sample contains more than one DNA sequence encoding this CDR3. V gene TRBV6-5 combines with J gene TRBJ1-2, with a tentative D call TRBD1 (6 bases). Germline CDR1 reads MNHEY; CDR2 reads SVGAGI. The V end lost 2 bases, the J end lost 4 bases, and 11 bases lay between the germline ends. CDR3 length: 14 amino acids. The CDR3 coding sequence is TGTGCCAGCAGTTACGGTGGACAGCCCTATGGCTACACCTTC. It encodes CASSYGGQPYGYTF.

The table lists this clone with a count of one. This rearrangement joins TRBV9 to TRBJ1-1; TRBD1 agrees at 9 bases. This CDR3 has 14 residues. The V gene end was trimmed by 0 bases and the J gene end by 9 bases; junction bases not matched to a gene: 6. From germline, CDR1 is SGDLS and CDR2 YYNGEE. Here the CDR3 DNA reads TGTGCCAGCAGCGTAGGTACAGGGGGCGCGAAAGCTTTCTTT. Translated: CASSVGTGGAKAFF. The whole variable domain, filled in from reference TRBV9 and TRBJ1-1, reads DSGVTQTPKHLITATGQRVTLRCSPRSGDLSVYWYQQSLDQGLQFLIQYYNGEERAKGNILERFSAQQFPDLHSELNLSSLELGDSALYFCASSVGTGGAKAFFGQGTRLTVV.

This chain uses TRBV6-1 with TRBJ1-4; weak D call: TRBD1 (6 bases). The ends were cut back, 4 bases at V and 1 base at J, with 13 bases in the middle. Germline-derived CDR1 and CDR2 are MNHNS and SASEGT. The CDR3 contains 16 residues. The CDR3 DNA is TGTGCCAGCAGTGTTACGGGGGGCATAACTAATGAAAAACTGTTTTTT. It translates to CASSVTGGITNEKLFF.

The rearrangement joins TRBV5-6 to TRBJ1-2; 9 bases align to TRBD1. Per germline, CDR1 SGHDT and CDR2 YYEEEE. The V segment lost 4 bases and the J segment 8 bases; nucleotides outside the gene matches: 12. The CDR3 is 15 amino acids. The CDR3 here is CASSRPGTGTYGYTF. CDR3 nucleotide sequence: TGTGCCAGCAGCCGTCCCGGGACAGGGACCTACGGCTACACCTTC.

This chain uses TRBV5-4 with TRBJ2-5, with D possibly TRBD2 on 6 matching bases. Germline values: CDR1 SGHNT, CDR2 YYREEE (reference sequence). V lost 3 bases to trimming and J lost 5 bases, with 11 bases between them. The length of the CDR3 is 13 residues. Written as DNA, the CDR3 is TGTGCCAGCAGCTCCGGAGGGGAGGAGACCCAGTACTTC. This codes for CASSSGGEETQYF.